A selection of T cell receptor beta chains follows, all from one sample in a study of CD8+CD57+ T cells in acquired aplastic anemia. MiXCR, run by TCRdb on the reads, gives a single entry per CDR3 protein. The data hold roughly 180,000 distinct CDR3 sequences, with around 63% observed a single time. Sequenced sample: sorted CD4+, CD8+, or CD8+CD57+ T cells (not recorded which) from PBMCs. Source of these receptors: a human donor with aplastic anemia. Each CDR3 is given with its conserved first and last residue. The order of the fields is CDR3 DNA, CDR3 protein, V gene, D gene, J gene, clone size. D genes are given only for firm matches. Some rows have no size entry. The others give once, few or many, or a class for an expanded clone.

TGTGCCAGCAGTGCAGGGGGCTACACCTTC	CASSAGGYTF	TRBV25-1	NA	TRBJ1-2	NA
TGTGCCATCAGTGAGTCCCCCGCGCCCGTCTCTGGAAACACCATATATTTT	CAISESPAPVSGNTIYF	TRBV10-3	NA	TRBJ1-3	NA
TGTGCCAGCAGCGTAAGAGCGGAGAACACCGGGGAGCTGTTTTTT	CASSVRAENTGELFF	TRBV9	NA	TRBJ2-2	NA
TGCGCCAGCAGCTTGGACAAGGGGAGATACGAGCAGTACTTC	CASSLDKGRYEQYF	TRBV5-1	NA	TRBJ2-7	NA
TGTGCCAGCAGTGCAAGTGACAGGTGGAACACCGGGGAGCTGTTTTTT	CASSASDRWNTGELFF	TRBV2	NA	TRBJ2-2	NA
TGTGCCAGCAGTTTAGAGGGGGTCGCGGATGACGAGCAGTACTTC	CASSLEGVADDEQYF	TRBV12-3/TRBV12-4	NA	TRBJ2-7	NA
TGTGCCAGCAGCCCAGGGCCCTGGATCTACGAGCAGTACTTC	CASSPGPWIYEQYF	TRBV5-8	NA	TRBJ2-7	many
TGTGCCAGCAGTGAAACTAGCGGGGGGCAAGAGACCCAGTACTTC	CASSETSGGQETQYF	TRBV6-4	TRBD2	TRBJ2-5	NA
TGTGCCAGCGGAGAAGCGGGGAAAGAGACCCAGTACTTC	CASGEAGKETQYF	TRBV6-5	TRBD2	TRBJ2-5	NA
TGTGCCAGCAGTTACTCGAGGGAGGGAGCGGAGATGAACACTGAAGCTTTCTTT	CASSYSREGAEMNTEAFF	TRBV6-5	NA	TRBJ1-1	NA
TGTGCCAGTATGCGGACGGTAGCCGGGGAGACCCAGTACTTC	CASMRTVAGETQYF	TRBV19	NA	TRBJ2-5	NA
TGTGCCAGCAGCCCCGGGGGGGTGGGGGGCAATGAGCAGTTCTTC	CASSPGGVGGNEQFF	TRBV11-2	TRBD2	TRBJ2-1	once
TGTGCTAGAGAGGGCCGGGGAGCTTTCTTT	CAREGRGAFF	TRBV19	NA	TRBJ1-1	NA
TGTGCCAGCAGCCTAAATTCGGACACCGGGGAGCTGTTTTTT	CASSLNSDTGELFF	TRBV7-3	NA	TRBJ2-2	NA
TGTGCCAGCAGCCAGGTAGTAGGGAGCTATGGCTACACATTC	CASSQVVGSYGYTF	TRBV7-8	NA	TRBJ1-2	NA
TGTGCCAGCAGCCCTAACCGGGACAGTGGGTACGAGCAGTACTTC	CASSPNRDSGYEQYF	TRBV7-9	TRBD1	TRBJ2-7	NA
TGTGCCAGCAGCTTTGGGGCGAGGCAGCCCCAGCATTTT	CASSFGARQPQHF	TRBV5-8	NA	TRBJ1-5	NA
TGTGCCAGTATCCAACGGGGAAGCTACACCTTC	CASIQRGSYTF	TRBV19	NA	TRBJ1-2	many
TGTGCCAGCAGCCCAGATGGGCAGATATCCGATGAGCAGTTCTTC	CASSPDGQISDEQFF	TRBV9	NA	TRBJ2-1	NA
TGCAGTGCTAGAGCGGGGACAGCCTACGAGCAGTACTTC	CSARAGTAYEQYF	TRBV20-1	TRBD1	TRBJ2-7	NA
TGTGCCAGCAGCGTCGGAGGCGGGGAAGATACGCAGTATTTT	CASSVGGGEDTQYF	TRBV7-3	NA	TRBJ2-3	few
TGCGCCAGCAGCAAAGGGACAGGCACCTCTAGCACAGATACGCAGTATTTT	CASSKGTGTSSTDTQYF	TRBV5-1	TRBD1	TRBJ2-3	NA
TGTGCCAGCAGCTTTGACAGGGTAGTATCCTATGGCTACACCTTC	CASSFDRVVSYGYTF	TRBV9	TRBD1	TRBJ1-2	NA
TGTGCCAGCACCCCGTCGATAGCCGGTGAAGCTTTCTTT	CASTPSIAGEAFF	TRBV7-9	NA	TRBJ1-1	NA
TGTGCCACGCAGGGACAGAACTCCTACGAGCAGTACTTC	CATQGQNSYEQYF	TRBV24-1	TRBD1	TRBJ2-7	NA
TGTGCCACCAGCAGCAGGGACAGCGTCTACGAGCAGTACTTC	CATSSRDSVYEQYF	TRBV15	TRBD1	TRBJ2-7	NA
TGTGCCAGCAGCTTAGAGGGGGGCCTCTACGAAAAGTACTTC	CASSLEGGLYEKYF	TRBV7-2	NA	TRBJ2-7	NA
TGTGCCAGCAGTTACACATGGGGGAGCTCCTACGAGCAGTACTTC	CASSYTWGSSYEQYF	TRBV2	NA	TRBJ2-7	NA
TGTGCCAGCAGTTTGGACAGGGATCAAGAGACCCAGTACTTC	CASSLDRDQETQYF	TRBV2	TRBD1	TRBJ2-5	few
TGTGCCAGCGGGGGTGGGCACACTGAAGCTTTCTTT	CASGGGHTEAFF	TRBV9	NA	TRBJ1-1	NA
TGTGCCAGCAGCCCTCATGGCAATCAGCCCCAGCATTTT	CASSPHGNQPQHF	TRBV25-1	NA	TRBJ1-5	NA
TGTGCCAGCAGCTTAGAACAGGGATTTGCAACTAATGAAAAACTGTTTTTT	CASSLEQGFATNEKLFF	TRBV7-9	NA	TRBJ1-4	NA
TGCAGTGCCAAACTAAGGACAGCGGCTAACTATGGCTACACCTTC	CSAKLRTAANYGYTF	TRBV20-1	NA	TRBJ1-2	NA
TGCAGCGTTGAAGATCCGAGGGGTAGCCACCACTACAATGAGCAGTTCTTC	CSVEDPRGSHHYNEQFF	TRBV29-1	NA	TRBJ2-1	NA
TGTGCCAGCAGCCGACCGGGACAGGGTGTCAATGAGCAGTTCTTC	CASSRPGQGVNEQFF	TRBV5-8	TRBD1	TRBJ2-1	many
TGCAGTGCTAGGGACCGGCTGACCGGGGAGCTGTTTTTT	CSARDRLTGELFF	TRBV20-1	NA	TRBJ2-2	NA
TGTGCCAGTAACCAAGGGTATCAATATGGCTACACCTTC	CASNQGYQYGYTF	TRBV19	NA	TRBJ1-2	NA
TGCAGTGCTAGTAGAAGGGATCCGTACGAGCAGTACTTC	CSASRRDPYEQYF	TRBV20-1	NA	TRBJ2-7	many
TGTGCCAGCAGCGTAGTGACAGGCACAGATACGCAGTATTTT	CASSVVTGTDTQYF	TRBV9	NA	TRBJ2-3	NA
TGTGCCAGCAGCTTAGCACAGGAACAGCCCCAGCATTTT	CASSLAQEQPQHF	TRBV7-2	NA	TRBJ1-5	NA
TGTGCCAGCAGCCCCAGTGGACAGGGCACTGAAGCTTTCTTT	CASSPSGQGTEAFF	TRBV7-3	TRBD1	TRBJ1-1	NA